The source of this T cell receptor beta chain is a study of T cells in Graves' hyperthyroidism and ophthalmopathy. Germline V gene sequence: CDR1 DFQATT, CDR2 SNEGSKA (reference sequence). This CDR3 is 14 amino acids long. V trimming: 1 base; J trimming: 1 base; junction bases outside the gene matches: 3. Exclusion of a patient resulted from uncontrolled infection, other autoimmune disease, pregnancy or lactation. Researchers amplified the TCR beta CDR3 regions from RNA transcripts. With the HTBI primer set, the TCR CDR3 went through a first round of RT-PCR. MiXCR, run by TCRdb on the multiplex PCR reads, gives a single entry per CDR3 protein. The profile covers some 600,000 distinct CDR3 sequences, with 46% appearing a single time and about 8.2% taken by the ten largest.

The chain couples TRBV20-1 to TRBJ2-5, with TRBD1 matching over 7 bases. Material for sequencing was peripheral blood or thyroid tissue (not recorded which). The clonotype was recovered from a woman between 18 and 30 years old with Graves' hyperthyroidism. This CDR3 is CSARGRTGQETQYF. In nucleotides, the CDR3 is TGCAGTGCTAGAGGCCGGACAGGCCAAGAGACCCAGTACTTC.